This TCR beta chain was obtained from a study of response to subunit inactivated influenza vaccine. Study-level results: There was a suggestion from the authors that each seasonal influenza vaccination recruits few new T cells.

In regard to this clonotype: What it binds is unknown.

TCRdb used MiXCR to reprocess the RT-PCR reads, holding one entry per CDR3 protein. The sample has around 850,000 distinct CDR3 sequences; around 20% are singletons. Sequenced material: PBMCs from blood, taken roughly 5 days after vaccination. This TCR came from a man aged 50-60 years who received an inactivated influenza vaccine.

Written as DNA, the CDR3 is TGCAGTGCCCGGACTAGCGGGGGAGTGGATACGCAGTATTTT. Its protein product is CSARTSGGVDTQYF. This rearrangement joins TRBV20-1 to TRBJ2-3; 13 bases line up with TRBD2. With 6 bases clipped from V and 6 bases from J, the junction kept 6 bases outside the gene matches. From germline, CDR1 is DFQATT and CDR2 SNEGSKA (reference sequence). This CDR3 contains 14 residues.